This entry is about one T cell receptor beta chain. Its cognate antigen is unknown. This could be a read error, since a much larger clone is one nucleotide away. Germline CDR1 reads DFQATT; CDR2 reads SNEGSKA (reference sequence). This CDR3 spans 15 amino acids. The data are from a study of early T cells in non-severe SARS-CoV-2 infection. The study's findings and limits: There was a bias toward anti-spike CD8 responses in VDJdb matching, which missed private and CD4 specificities.

Unique molecular identifiers were affixed to single, distinct cDNA molecules. MiXCR was run by TCRdb on the 5' RACE reads, yielding one entry per CDR3 protein. The sample has 79,000 or so distinct CDR3 sequences; 9.5% to 15% are singletons. Sequenced: whole blood. The clonotype comes from an adult who was a healthcare worker with PCR-confirmed SARS-CoV-2 infection or an uninfected control (not recorded which). The chain combines TRBV20-1 with TRBJ2-7; 8 bases map to TRBD2. In DNA, the CDR3 is TGCTGTGCTAGAATCTCCCGGGAGGGGTACTACGAGCAGTACTTC. This translates into CCARISREGYYEQYF.